This is a list of T cell receptor beta chains from one sample in a study of blood T cell repertoires in COVID-19. The protocol was immunoSEQ multiplex PCR, while the TCRdb copy is restricted to in-frame clones and leaves out a portion. The data show over 250,000 clones, around 86% seen once. Sequenced: peripheral blood. These receptors all come from a man in his forties or fifties who had recovered from COVID-19. CDR3s include the opening cysteine and the closing phenylalanine or tryptophan.

j_call v_call cdr3_aa
TRBJ2-3 TRBV9 CASSVDEPPGQYF
TRBJ1-1 TRBV29-1 CSVEVGLAPEAFF
TRBJ1-2 TRBV9 CASSRSAGQGVDGYTF
TRBJ1-3 TRBV6-5 CASGDGGSSGNTIYF
TRBJ1-2 TRBV15 CATSRDRALNYGYTF
TRBJ2-3 TRBV30 CAWRLSGTVDTQYF
TRBJ1-1 TRBV15 CATSSRIEAFF
TRBJ2-3 TRBV7-2 CASSSEGVSTDTQYF
TRBJ2-1 TRBV7-2 CASSLGGLAPTYNEQFF
TRBJ1-2 TRBV7-2 CASSLELRGAGGYTF
TRBJ1-2 TRBV5-6 CASSPGTGVRGYTF
TRBJ1-2 TRBV4-3 CASSRTGIYGYTF
TRBJ1-5 TRBV27 CASSPIGRATFYSNQPQHF
TRBJ2-5 TRBV19 CASSRVAHETQYF
TRBJ2-6 TRBV3-1/TRBV3-2 CASSQLRQGESRVLTF
TRBJ2-3 TRBV5-4 CASSPFSGRARDTQYF
TRBJ2-1 TRBV7-3 CASSQGGGIYNEQFF
TRBJ2-7 TRBV24-1 CATSDWDNGGRTPYEQYF
TRBJ2-3 TRBV7-2 CASSLSGESQYF
TRBJ2-2 TRBV6-5 CAARTGRDRLFF
TRBJ2-1 TRBV6-5 CASQAGGPWDEQFF
TRBJ1-2 TRBV15 CATSRDQALDGYTF
TRBJ1-2 TRBV10-3 CAISEAGGYTF
TRBJ2-2 TRBV10-3 CAITQRANTGELFF
TRBJ1-1 TRBV7-6 CASSLDRDGSNTEAFF
TRBJ2-7 TRBV18 CASSPPSGIREQYF
TRBJ2-5 TRBV9 CASSVEVGVGQETQYF
TRBJ2-1 TRBV7-3 CASSFSVITGEDEQFF
TRBJ2-4 TRBV7-2 CASSLDFGGNNIQYF
TRBJ2-2 TRBV5-1 CASSLTAVNTGELFF
TRBJ1-6 TRBV9 CASSMGTANSPLHF
TRBJ2-1 TRBV3-1/TRBV3-2 CASSQDRAKNEQFF
TRBJ2-1 TRBV19 CASSAYGTTSYNEQFF
TRBJ2-7 TRBV4-2 CASSSGSRDEQYF
TRBJ2-7 TRBV27 CASRWDFAYEQYF
TRBJ2-3 TRBV5-6 CASSSLAGGKTSTDTQYF
TRBJ1-5 TRBV5-4 CASSLDGTGNQPQHF
TRBJ2-1 TRBV9 CASSVGLQEQFF
TRBJ1-6 TRBV5-4 CASSSAGRVWGSYNSPLHF
TRBJ1-2 TRBV5-6 CASSLAFQGRDYGYTF
TRBJ2-7 TRBV12-2 CASRSTCGGSTSSYEQYF
TRBJ2-3 TRBV7-2 CASSSRTRSLRNTQYF
TRBJ2-7 TRBV12-2 CASRKPTPGAGYEQYF
TRBJ1-2 TRBV7-2 CASSLTGGGPYGYTF
TRBJ2-3 TRBV5-1 CASSGEVAEITQYF